This T cell receptor (beta chain) was sequenced in a study of T-cell reconstitution after alpha-beta-depleted transplantation in children. This clonotype has a handful of counts. The V gene's germline CDR1 is SGHRS and CDR2 YFSETQ. The CDR3 runs 15 residues. Unmatched junction bases numbered 8, after V lost 0 bases and J lost 8 bases. A TCRbeta library incorporating unique molecular identifiers was prepared. Each CDR3 protein gets one entry after TCRdb re-called the PCR reads with MiXCR. The sample records roughly 400,000 distinct CDR3 sequences, about a fifth being singletons. This chain links TRBV5-1 with TRBJ1-2, with TRBD1 identical over 9 bases. The clonotype originates from a human donor who donated a stem cell graft to a child with acute myeloid leukemia. The sequencing here drew on PBMCs from the stem cell graft donor, taken from the stem cell graft. The CDR3 protein is CASSLESRTGDGYTF. CDR3 DNA: TGCGCCAGCAGCTTGGAAAGCCGGACAGGGGACGGCTACACCTTC.